These 12 T cell receptor beta chains came from one sample sequenced in a study of shared clonotypes between healthy human individuals. The repertoire was sequenced with immunoSEQ multiplex PCR; TCRdb's copy has only in-frame clones and lacks some. This sample has around 2.3 million clones; around 95% occur once, and the top ten carry 0.1% to 0.15%. Material: naive CD4+ T cells sorted from blood. Subset indicated: CD45RA+ positively selected. These receptors were taken from a man between 18 and 29 years old in good health.

This rearrangement joins TRBV7-9 to TRBJ1-1, with TRBD1 identical over 7 bases. The CDR3 loop spans 14 amino acids. Germline lookup yields CDR1 SEHNR and CDR2 FQNEAQ (reference sequence). Unmatched junction bases numbered 5, after V lost 5 bases and J lost 2 bases. In DNA, the CDR3 is TGTGCCAGCAGCCGGGACAGATATAACACTGAAGCTTTCTTT. This sequence encodes CASSRDRYNTEAFF.

This chain uses TRBV10-3 with TRBJ2-1, with 9 bases aligning to TRBD2. Trimming cost V 10 bases and J 4 bases; bases outside gene matches: 5. CDR3 length: 13 amino acids. CDR1 ENHRY and CDR2 SYGVKD come from the germline V gene. This CDR3 is CASASGEYNEQFF. The CDR3 DNA is TGTGCCAGCGCTAGCGGGGAGTACAATGAGCAGTTCTTC.

V gene TRBV30 combines with J gene TRBJ2-3, with D tentatively TRBD1 or TRBD2 (6 bases each). This CDR3 has 13 residues. CDR1 GTSNPN and CDR2 SVGIG come from the germline V gene (reference sequence). V lost 8 bases, J lost 8 bases, and 20 bases lay in between. CDR3 sequence (DNA): TGTGCCCGATTAACTAGCCTAGGGGGTACGCAGTATTTT. Residues: CARLTSLGGTQYF.

The rearrangement uses TRBV7-9 and TRBJ2-1; no firm D call. In germline, CDR1 is SEHNR, CDR2 FQNEAQ (reference sequence). Trimming shortened V by 4 bases and J by 4 bases, and 20 bases separated the two germline ends. This CDR3 has 17 amino acids. CDR3: CASSSPGEAEAYNEQFF. DNA for the CDR3: TGTGCCAGCAGCTCGCCTGGAGAGGCGGAAGCTTACAATGAGCAGTTCTTC.

The CDR3 DNA reads TGCGCCAGCAGCCCCCAGGGGGTCCCAAATCAGCCCCAGCATTTT. Its protein is CASSPQGVPNQPQHF. This chain joins TRBV5-1 and TRBJ1-5; TRBD1 agrees at 7 bases. Germline values: CDR1 SGHRS, CDR2 YFSETQ. V shed 4 bases and J 4 bases; nucleotides not matched to a gene: 8. This CDR3 contains 15 residues. Using reference TRBV5-1 and TRBJ1-5 for the parts outside the CDR3, the full variable domain is KAGVTQTPRYLIKTRGQQVTLSCSPISGHRSVSWYQQTPGQGLQFLFEYFSETQRNKGNFPGRFSGRQFSNSRSEMNVSTLELGDSALYLCASSPQGVPNQPQHFGDGTRLSIL.

As for this clone: A read error may produce the germline difference seen at one junction end. The CDR3 DNA reads as TGTGCCAGCAGTGAAGTGGGGCGCTTC. It translates to CASSEVGRF. V usage is TRBV25-1 and J usage is TRBJ2-7, with a tentative D call TRBD1 (5 bases). CDR1 and CDR2 (germline): MGHDK, SYGVNS. This CDR3 has 9 residues.

The chain has TRBV2 and TRBJ1-5, with TRBD1 identical over 7 bases. Germline CDR1 and CDR2: SNHLY and FYNNEI. CDR3 length: 15 residues. V dropped 8 bases and J dropped 0; count of bases not matched to a gene: 7. CDR3 protein: CASRKDRASNQPQHF. For the CDR3, the DNA is TGTGCCAGCCGTAAAGACAGGGCTAGCAATCAGCCCCAGCATTTT.

The V gene is TRBV7-2, the J gene TRBJ2-5, with TRBD1 matching 7 bases. V was clipped by 1 base and J by 4 bases; unmatched bases: 9. This CDR3 is built from 16 residues. Germline V gives CDR1 SGHTA, CDR2 FQGNSA. The chain's CDR3 is CASSLGMMTGRETQYF. Here the CDR3 DNA reads TGTGCCAGCAGCTTAGGAATGATGACAGGGCGAGAGACCCAGTACTTC. Supplemented by reference TRBV7-2 and TRBJ2-5, the full variable domain reads GAGVSQSPSNKVTEKGKDVELRCDPISGHTALYWYRQSLGQGLEFLIYFQGNSAPDKSGLPSDRFSAERTGGSVSTLTIQRTQQEDSAVYLCASSLGMMTGRETQYFGPGTRLLVL.

The chain recombines TRBV18 with TRBJ1-4, with a weak D call TRBD1 (5 bases). Germline CDR1 reads KGHSH; CDR2 reads LQKENI. Trimming removed 2 bases from V and 5 bases from J, with 15 bases in between. This CDR3 spans 16 amino acids. The CDR3 DNA is TGTGCCAGCTCACCAGGTTCCCGGGACGTAAATGAAAAACTGTTTTTT. It is translated as CASSPGSRDVNEKLFF.

J is TRBJ1-4 and V is TRBV5-6, with 12 bases identical to TRBD1. This CDR3 is built from 13 residues. Trimming took 0 bases from V and 16 from J; bases not matched to a gene: 4. Germline CDR1 is SGHDT and CDR2 is YYEEEE. This CDR3 reads CASSLGDRGHRFF. The CDR3 nucleotides read TGTGCCAGCAGCTTGGGGGACAGGGGGCATCGGTTTTTT.

V is TRBV5-1 and J is TRBJ1-1; 8 bases fit TRBD1. The V segment lost 4 bases and the J segment 4 bases; nucleotides outside the gene matches: 6. Germline V gene data show CDR1 as SGHRS and CDR2 as YFSETQ. The CDR3 is made up of 14 amino acids. CDR3 region: CASSQWTGITEAFF. The DNA of the CDR3 is TGCGCCAGCAGCCAATGGACAGGGATCACTGAAGCTTTCTTT.

Concerning this clone itself: The sample carries other DNA sequences with the same CDR3. The chain carries TRBV4-1 and TRBJ2-2; no definite D call. The V and J ends lost 0 bases and 3 bases respectively, with 5 bases between them. The CDR3 runs to 14 residues. Per germline, CDR1 MGHRA and CDR2 YSYEKL. CDR3 coding DNA: TGCGCCAGCAGCCAAGATAGGGACACCGGGGAGCTGTTTTTT. Its translation: CASSQDRDTGELFF.